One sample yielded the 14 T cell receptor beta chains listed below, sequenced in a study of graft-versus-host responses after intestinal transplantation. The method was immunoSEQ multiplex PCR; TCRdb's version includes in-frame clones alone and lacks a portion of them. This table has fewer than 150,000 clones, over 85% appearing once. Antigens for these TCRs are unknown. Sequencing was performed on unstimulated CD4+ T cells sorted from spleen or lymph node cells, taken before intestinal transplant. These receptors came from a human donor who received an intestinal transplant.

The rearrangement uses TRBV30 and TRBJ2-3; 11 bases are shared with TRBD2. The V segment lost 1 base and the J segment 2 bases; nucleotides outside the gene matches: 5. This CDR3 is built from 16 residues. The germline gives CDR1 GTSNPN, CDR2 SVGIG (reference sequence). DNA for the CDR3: TGTGCCTGGAGTGGGGGACTAGCGGAATTCACAGATACGCAGTATTTT. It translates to CAWSGGLAEFTDTQYF.

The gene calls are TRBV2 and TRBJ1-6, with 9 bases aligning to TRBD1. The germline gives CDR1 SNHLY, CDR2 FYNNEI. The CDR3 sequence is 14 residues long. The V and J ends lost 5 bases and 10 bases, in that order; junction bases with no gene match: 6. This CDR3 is CASSRDRAGSPLHF. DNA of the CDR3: TGTGCCAGCAGTAGGGACAGGGCCGGCTCACCCCTCCACTTT.

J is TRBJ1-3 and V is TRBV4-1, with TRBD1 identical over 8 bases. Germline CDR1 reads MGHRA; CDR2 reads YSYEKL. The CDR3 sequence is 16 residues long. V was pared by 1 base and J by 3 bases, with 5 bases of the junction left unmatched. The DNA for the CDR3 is TGCGCCAGCAGCCAAGCGAAGGGGACAGGTGGAAACACCATATATTTT. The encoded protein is CASSQAKGTGGNTIYF.

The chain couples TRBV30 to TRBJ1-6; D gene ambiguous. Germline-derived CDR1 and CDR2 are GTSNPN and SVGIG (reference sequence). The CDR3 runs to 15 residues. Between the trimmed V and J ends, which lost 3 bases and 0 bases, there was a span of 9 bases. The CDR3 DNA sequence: TGTGCCTGGAGGAGACCTAGCTCCTATAATTCACCCCTCCACTTT. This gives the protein CAWRRPSSYNSPLHF.

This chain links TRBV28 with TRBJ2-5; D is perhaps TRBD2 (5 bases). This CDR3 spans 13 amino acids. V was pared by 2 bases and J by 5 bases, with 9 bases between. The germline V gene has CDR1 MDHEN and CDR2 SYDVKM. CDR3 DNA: TGTGCCAGCAGTTTAGCGGGTCGGGAGACCCAGTACTTC. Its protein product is CASSLAGRETQYF. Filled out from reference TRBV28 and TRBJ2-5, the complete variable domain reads DVKVTQSSRYLVKRTGEKVFLECVQDMDHENMFWYRQDPGLGLRLIYFSYDVKMKEKGDIPEGYSVSREKKERFSLILESASTNQTSMYLCASSLAGRETQYFGPGTRLLVL.

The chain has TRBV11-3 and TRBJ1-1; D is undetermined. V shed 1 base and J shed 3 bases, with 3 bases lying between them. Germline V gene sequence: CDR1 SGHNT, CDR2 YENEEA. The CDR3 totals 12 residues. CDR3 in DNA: TGTGCCAGCAGCTTAGTAGACACTGAAGCTTTCTTT. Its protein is CASSLVDTEAFF.

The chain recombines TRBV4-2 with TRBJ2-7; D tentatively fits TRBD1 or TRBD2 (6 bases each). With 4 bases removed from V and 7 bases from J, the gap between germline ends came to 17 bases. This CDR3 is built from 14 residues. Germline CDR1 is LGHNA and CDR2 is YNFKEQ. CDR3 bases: TGTGCCAGCAGCCCGGCTTCCTGGGGGGCGGAGCAGTACTTC. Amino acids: CASSPASWGAEQYF.

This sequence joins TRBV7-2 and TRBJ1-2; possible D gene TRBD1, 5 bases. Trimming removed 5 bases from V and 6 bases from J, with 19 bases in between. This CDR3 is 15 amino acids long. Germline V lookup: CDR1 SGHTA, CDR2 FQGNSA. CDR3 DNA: TGTGCCAGCAGCGGGAGGGCCCACAGGCGCAATGGCTACACCTTC. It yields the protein CASSGRAHRRNGYTF.

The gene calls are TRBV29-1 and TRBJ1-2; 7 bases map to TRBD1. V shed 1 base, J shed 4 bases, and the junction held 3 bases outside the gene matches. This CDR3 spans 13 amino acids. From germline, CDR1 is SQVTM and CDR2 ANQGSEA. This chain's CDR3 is CSVEGQGPYGYTF. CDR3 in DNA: TGCAGCGTTGAAGGACAGGGACCCTATGGCTACACCTTC. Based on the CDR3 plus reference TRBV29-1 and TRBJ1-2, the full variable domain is SAVISQKPSRDICQRGTSLTIQCQVDSQVTMMFWYRQQPGQSLTLIATANQGSEATYESGFVIDKFPISRPNLTFSTLTVSNMSPEDSSIYLCSVEGQGPYGYTFGSGTRLTVV.

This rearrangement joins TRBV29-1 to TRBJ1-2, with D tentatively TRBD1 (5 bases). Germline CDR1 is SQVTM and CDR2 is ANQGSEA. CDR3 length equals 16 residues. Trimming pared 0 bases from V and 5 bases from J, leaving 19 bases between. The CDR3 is CSVEDWRGGGRYGYTF. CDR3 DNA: TGCAGCGTTGAAGATTGGAGGGGCGGGGGACGGTATGGCTACACCTTC.

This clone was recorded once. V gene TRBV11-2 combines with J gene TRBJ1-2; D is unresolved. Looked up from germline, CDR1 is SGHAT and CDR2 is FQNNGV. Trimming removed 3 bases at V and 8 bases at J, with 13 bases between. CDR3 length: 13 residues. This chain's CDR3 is CASSFGPPRGYTF. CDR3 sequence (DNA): TGTGCCAGCAGCTTCGGGCCCCCGCGGGGCTACACCTTC.

The CDR3 is CASSYPREGYTF. CDR3 nucleotide sequence: TGTGCCAGCAGCTACCCCCGGGAGGGCTACACCTTC. The chain links TRBV5-4 to TRBJ1-2, with no clear D. V was pared by 3 bases and J by 8 bases, with 11 bases between. Looked up from germline, CDR1 is SGHNT and CDR2 is YYREEE (reference sequence). The CDR3 consists of 12 residues.

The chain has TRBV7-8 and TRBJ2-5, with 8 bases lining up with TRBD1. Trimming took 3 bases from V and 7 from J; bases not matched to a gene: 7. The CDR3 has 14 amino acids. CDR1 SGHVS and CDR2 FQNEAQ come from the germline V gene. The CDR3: CASSLDRADGTQYF. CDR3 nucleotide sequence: TGTGCCAGCAGCTTGGACAGGGCCGATGGGACCCAGTACTTC.

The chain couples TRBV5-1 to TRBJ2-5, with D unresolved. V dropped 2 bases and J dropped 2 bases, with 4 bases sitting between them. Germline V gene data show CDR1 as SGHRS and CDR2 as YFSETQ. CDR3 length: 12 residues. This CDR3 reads CASSLQQETQYF. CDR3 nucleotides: TGCGCCAGCAGCTTACAGCAAGAGACCCAGTACTTC.